The 8 T cell receptor beta chains presented below share a single source sample, sequenced in a study of blood T cells in healthy people across ages. It was with a sample-barcoded 5' primer and a J-beta primer mix that a second PCR of about 6 to 12 cycles was run. MiXCR, run by TCRdb on the 5' RACE reads, gives a single entry per CDR3 protein. This table has roughly 1,300,000 distinct CDR3 sequences, roughly 64% appearing once. Specimen: blood. These receptors all stem from a young man in good health.

The chain links TRBV5-1 to TRBJ2-7; tentative D call: TRBD1 (5 bases). V dropped 3 bases and J dropped 5 bases, with 12 bases sitting between them. CDR1 is SGHRS and CDR2 is YFSETQ in the germline V gene. This CDR3 spans 13 amino acids. The CDR3 bases are TGCGCCAGCAGCTCGTTGACAGCCCACGAGCAGTACTTC. Translation gives CASSSLTAHEQYF.

The chain has TRBV15 and TRBJ2-2, with 7 bases lining up with TRBD2. J gave up 3 bases and V 0 bases, and 7 bases lay outside the gene matches. The CDR3 has 17 amino acids. Looked up from germline, CDR1 is LNHNV and CDR2 is YYDKDF (reference sequence). The CDR3 coding sequence is TGTGCCACCAGCAGAGATACGGGAGCGGGATACACCGGGGAGCTGTTTTTT. It translates to CATSRDTGAGYTGELFF.

This chain connects TRBV20-1 to TRBJ2-5, with TRBD2 matching 7 bases. Per germline, CDR1 DFQATT and CDR2 SNEGSKA (reference sequence). After removal of 0 bases from V and 1 base from J, the junction contained 5 bases not matched to a gene. The CDR3 length is 15 residues. CDR3 sequence reads: CSARDAGTTQETQYF. In nucleotides, the CDR3 is TGCAGTGCTAGAGACGCCGGGACTACCCAAGAGACCCAGTACTTC.

This clonotype came up a few times. The chain has TRBV10-3 and TRBJ2-1, with D tentatively TRBD1 (5 bases). Germline V gives CDR1 ENHRY, CDR2 SYGVKD. The V gene lost 5 bases and the J gene lost 2 bases, with 10 bases spanning the gap. The CDR3 is made up of 14 amino acids. The CDR3 protein is CAISFSTAYNEQFF. In DNA form, the CDR3 reads TGTGCCATCAGTTTTTCGACAGCCTACAATGAGCAGTTCTTC.

This sequence joins TRBV29-1 and TRBJ2-5; TRBD2 aligns across 8 bases. Trimming at V came to 6 bases and at J to 5 bases, leaving 5 bases not matched to a gene. This CDR3 region has 12 residues. The V gene's germline CDR1 is SQVTM and CDR2 ANQGSEA. CDR3 nucleotide sequence: TGCAGCGTCGGGGGGGGCTGGGAGACCCAGTACTTC. It translates to CSVGGGWETQYF.

This clonotype was picked up a small number of times. The chain employs TRBV10-3 and TRBJ2-5, with a possible D match to TRBD1 (6 bases). CDR3 length equals 15 residues. The germline V gene encodes CDR1 ENHRY and CDR2 SYGVKD. V lost 0 bases to trimming and J lost 5 bases, with 13 bases between them. CDR3 region: CAISESRDRSETQYF. Here the CDR3 DNA reads TGTGCCATCAGTGAGTCGCGAGACAGGTCGGAGACCCAGTACTTC.

This clonotype was seen more than once but under ten times. The rearrangement uses TRBV29-1 and TRBJ2-1, with D possibly being TRBD1 (6 bases). Trimming left V 3 bases short and J 1 base short, with 16 bases between. CDR3 length equals 16 residues. Germline CDR1 SQVTM, CDR2 ANQGSEA. The CDR3 is CSVEARTDSSYNEQFF. DNA of the CDR3: TGCAGCGTTGAGGCCCGGACAGACTCGTCCTACAATGAGCAGTTCTTC.

The chain joins TRBV25-1 to TRBJ2-1, with 8 bases aligning to TRBD2. The CDR3 extends over 14 amino acids. CDR1 is MGHDK and CDR2 is SYGVNS in the germline V gene. V shed 6 bases and J 6 bases; nucleotides not matched to a gene: 7. For the CDR3, the DNA is TGTGCCAGCAGCTCGGGACTAGTGCGCAATGAGCAGTTCTTC. Translating it yields CASSSGLVRNEQFF.